The next 5 T cell receptor beta chains were all read from a single sample in a study of OX40 agonist ivuxolimab in advanced cancers. This table comes from immunoSEQ multiplex PCR, and its TCRdb copy is limited to in-frame clones, with some not included. Seen here are about 50,000 clones, approximately 91% observed once, and the top ten hold 0.5% to 0.65%. This sample comprised CD4+ or CD8+ T cells sorted from blood, obtained in a trial of the OX40 agonist ivuxolimab. Every receptor here comes from an adult with an advanced solid tumor such as melanoma, head and neck, liver or kidney cancer.

The chain couples TRBV11-2 to TRBJ1-6; D is ambiguous. Germline V lookup: CDR1 SGHAT, CDR2 FQNNGV. Deletions cut 5 bases from V and 10 bases from J, with 18 bases between. The CDR3 is made up of 15 amino acids. CDR3 sequence reads: CASSQRRTLGSPLHF. The CDR3 DNA sequence: TGTGCCAGCAGCCAACGGCGAACTCTGGGGTCACCCCTCCACTTT. Filled out from reference TRBV11-2 and TRBJ1-6, the complete variable domain reads EAGVAQSPRYKIIEKRQSVAFWCNPISGHATLYWYQQILGQGPKLLIQFQNNGVVDDSQLPKDRFSAERLKGVDSTLKIQPAKLEDSAVYLCASSQRRTLGSPLHFGNGTRLTVT.

The count of this clone is one. The J gene is TRBJ1-4, the V gene TRBV4-2, with 8 bases identical to TRBD1. This CDR3 contains 18 residues. Germline values: CDR1 LGHNA, CDR2 YNFKEQ. The V gene end was trimmed by 0 bases and the J gene end by 7 bases; junction bases not matched to a gene: 13. CDR3 region: CASSQEKGQAYGGEKLFF. The CDR3 region has the DNA TGTGCCAGCAGCCAAGAAAAGGGACAGGCCTACGGTGGTGAAAAACTGTTTTTT.

This chain uses TRBV30 with TRBJ2-5, with D tentatively TRBD1 (5 bases). The germline CDR1 and CDR2 sequences are GTSNPN and SVGIG (reference sequence). V was shortened by 0 bases and J by 5 bases, with 19 bases between the two germline ends. The CDR3 consists of 16 residues. CDR3 sequence: CAWSVRGSVHWETQYF. CDR3 sequence (DNA): TGTGCCTGGAGTGTAAGGGGTAGTGTTCACTGGGAGACCCAGTACTTC.

This chain connects TRBV29-1 to TRBJ2-5; 9 nucleotides agree with TRBD2. The CDR3 totals 12 residues. V was clipped by 7 bases and J by 5 bases; unmatched bases: 5. Germline V CDR1 and CDR2: SQVTM, ANQGSEA. DNA for the CDR3: TGCAGCGGCAGCGGGGGGCGGGAGACCCAGTACTTC. It encodes CSGSGGRETQYF. Using reference TRBV29-1 and TRBJ2-5 for the parts outside the CDR3, the full variable domain is SAVISQKPSRDICQRGTSLTIQCQVDSQVTMMFWYRQQPGQSLTLIATANQGSEATYESGFVIDKFPISRPNLTFSTLTVSNMSPEDSSIYLCSGSGGRETQYFGPGTRLLVL.

The J gene is TRBJ1-1, the V gene TRBV7-3; D gene ambiguous. There are 13 residues in the CDR3. Germline V gene sequence: CDR1 SGHTA, CDR2 FQGTGA. V lost 8 bases, J lost 0 bases, and 10 bases lay in between. The CDR3 nucleotides read TGTGCCAGCGGGAGGAGGGTGAACACTGAAGCTTTCTTT. It translates to CASGRRVNTEAFF. Looking up the rest from reference TRBV7-3 and TRBJ1-1 gives the full variable domain: GAGVSQTPSNKVTEKGKYVELRCDPISGHTALYWYRQSLGQGPEFLIYFQGTGAADDSGLPNDRFFAVRPEGSVSTLKIQRTERGDSAVYLCASGRRVNTEAFFGQGTRLTVV.